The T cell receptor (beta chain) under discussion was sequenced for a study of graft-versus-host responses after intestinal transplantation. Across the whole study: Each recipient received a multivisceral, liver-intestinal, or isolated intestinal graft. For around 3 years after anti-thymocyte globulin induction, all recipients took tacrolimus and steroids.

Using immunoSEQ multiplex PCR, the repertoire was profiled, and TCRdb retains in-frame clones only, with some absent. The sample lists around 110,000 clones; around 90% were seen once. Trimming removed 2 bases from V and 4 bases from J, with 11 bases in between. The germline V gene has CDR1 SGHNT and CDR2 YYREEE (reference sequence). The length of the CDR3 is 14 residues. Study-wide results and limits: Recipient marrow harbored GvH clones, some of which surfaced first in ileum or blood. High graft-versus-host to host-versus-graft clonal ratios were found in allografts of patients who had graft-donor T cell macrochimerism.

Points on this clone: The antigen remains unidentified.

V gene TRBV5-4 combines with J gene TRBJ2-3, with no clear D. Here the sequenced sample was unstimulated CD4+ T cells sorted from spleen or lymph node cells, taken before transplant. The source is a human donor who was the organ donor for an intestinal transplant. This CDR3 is CASSFFLSPDTQYF. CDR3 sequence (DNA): TGTGCCAGCAGCTTCTTTTTGAGCCCAGATACGCAGTATTTT.